Below, 8 T cell receptor beta chains from the same sample are listed, as sequenced in a study of blood T cell repertoires in COVID-19. Assay used: immunoSEQ multiplex PCR; TCRdb lists only in-frame clones, some missing. Of around 39,000 clones in the sample, approximately 83% are singletons; the top ten hold approximately 5.4%. The sample taken for sequencing was peripheral blood. Source of these receptors: a man aged 35 to 55 with active COVID-19.

The rearrangement joins TRBV14 to TRBJ2-1; weak D call: TRBD1 (6 bases). CDR1 SGHDN and CDR2 FVKESK come from the germline V gene. The CDR3 totals 16 residues. Trimming removed 0 bases from V and 3 bases from J, with 12 bases in between. The CDR3 nucleotides are TGTGCCAGCAGCCAAGATATGGGCAGGGGCTACAATGAGCAGTTCTTC. Translated: CASSQDMGRGYNEQFF.

The chain couples TRBV19 to TRBJ1-5; a weak D match, TRBD1 (6 bases). Trimming removed 8 bases at V and 0 bases at J, with 11 bases between. Germline assignment: CDR1 LNHDA and CDR2 SQIVND (reference sequence). The CDR3 loop spans 14 amino acids. CDR3 protein: CASCTGYSNQPQHF. The CDR3 nucleotides are TGTGCCAGTTGTACAGGGTATAGCAATCAGCCCCAGCATTTT.

The CDR3 DNA is TGTGCCAGCAGCTTGTACCTCAGGGGGCTTCGCAATCAGCCCCAGCATTTT. This encodes CASSLYLRGLRNQPQHF. V usage is TRBV5-6 and J usage is TRBJ1-5; 8 bases are shared with TRBD1. Germline CDR1 SGHDT, CDR2 YYEEEE. Trimming cost V 1 base and J 2 bases; bases outside gene matches: 8. The CDR3 is 17 amino acids.

The chain is built from TRBV4-1 and TRBJ1-2; TRBD1 matches at 9 bases. The CDR3 runs to 15 residues. V dropped 6 bases and J dropped 6; count of bases not matched to a gene: 11. Germline CDR1 MGHRA, CDR2 YSYEKL. The CDR3 nucleotides read TGCGCCAGCAGTCAACCACTCGGACAGGGGAATGGCTACACCTTC. This gives the protein CASSQPLGQGNGYTF.

The V call is TRBV2, the J call TRBJ2-1, with 7 positions matching TRBD2. V lost 7 bases and J lost 0; bases outside the gene matches: 3. Germline CDR1 is SNHLY and CDR2 is FYNNEI. This CDR3 is built from 14 residues. Here the CDR3 reads CASKRESSYNEQFF. CDR3 sequence (DNA): TGTGCCAGCAAGCGGGAAAGCTCCTACAATGAGCAGTTCTTC.

The J gene is TRBJ2-1, the V gene TRBV6-4, with a possible D match to TRBD1 (8 bases). Trimming shortened V by 6 bases and J by 6 bases, and 18 bases separated the two germline ends. Germline CDR1 is MRHNA and CDR2 is SNTAGT. The length of the CDR3 is 15 residues. CDR3 region: CASRTGEGVANEQFF. DNA of the CDR3: TGTGCCAGCAGGACAGGGGAGGGGGTGGCCAATGAGCAGTTCTTC.

This clone occurred once. The V call is TRBV28, the J call TRBJ1-6, with TRBD1 matching over 7 bases. Germline CDR1 reads MDHEN; CDR2 reads SYDVKM. The length of the CDR3 is 14 residues. Germline trimming cut 6 bases from V and 8 bases from J; bases unmatched to any gene: 7. The CDR3 DNA follows: TGTGCCAGCAGCTCGGGACAGCCCTATTCACCCCTCCACTTT. Translated: CASSSGQPYSPLHF.

The chain combines TRBV19 with TRBJ2-3; 10 nucleotides line up with TRBD2. Germline V CDR1 and CDR2: LNHDA, SQIVND (reference sequence). The J segment lost 4 bases and the V segment lost 6 bases, leaving 7 bases of the junction unmatched. CDR3 length: 15 amino acids. CDR3 coding DNA: TGTGCCAGTAGGGAGGCTAGCGGGAGCCCAGATACGCAGTATTTT. Its translation is CASREASGSPDTQYF. The full variable domain, completed using reference TRBV19 and TRBJ2-3, is DGGITQSPKYLFRKEGQNVTLSCEQNLNHDAMYWYRQDPGQGLRLIYYSQIVNDFQKGDIAEGYSVSREKKESFPLTVTSAQKNPTAFYLCASREASGSPDTQYFGPGTRLTVL.